This TCR beta chain comes out of a study of blood T cell repertoires in COVID-19. The overall study: Sources were T cells, B-cell-depleted T cells, or PBMCs; the material itself was cDNA or gDNA.

Generated by immunoSEQ multiplex PCR, the TCRdb table keeps only in-frame clones and is missing some. In the table there are around 60,000 clones, 80% to 95% of which are singletons. The germline V and J ends were trimmed by 4 bases and 6 bases, with 10 bases remaining between them. This CDR3 region has 13 residues. The germline V gene encodes CDR1 SNHLY and CDR2 FYNNEI. The sequenced sample consisted of peripheral blood. This rearrangement joins TRBV2 to TRBJ2-4; D possibly corresponds to TRBD2 (5 bases). The sequence derives from a woman at least 80 years old with active COVID-19. The CDR3 reads CASSAGEPNIQYF. The CDR3, as DNA: TGTGCCAGCAGTGCCGGGGAGCCAAACATTCAGTACTTC.